Below, 7 T cell receptor beta chains from the same sample are listed, as sequenced in a study of blood T cell repertoires in COVID-19. The data were produced by immunoSEQ multiplex PCR, yet TCRdb's version contains in-frame clones alone and is incomplete. Of more than 90,000 clones listed, around 80% are singletons. The specimen sequenced was peripheral blood. These receptors were taken from a human donor in a cohort sampled during active COVID-19.

V and J are TRBV28 and TRBJ2-1; D might be TRBD2 (6 bases). The V gene's germline CDR1 is MDHEN and CDR2 SYDVKM. Trimming stripped 6 bases from V and 5 bases from J, with 11 bases between. The CDR3 is 13 amino acids. The CDR3 reads CASRGWEDNEQFF. CDR3 in DNA: TGTGCCAGCAGAGGGTGGGAGGACAATGAGCAGTTCTTC.

The V gene is TRBV5-1, the J gene TRBJ1-4, with D possibly matching TRBD1 (5 bases). Trimming cost V 5 bases and J 6 bases, with 23 bases left between them. This CDR3 spans 17 amino acids. Germline CDR1 SGHRS, CDR2 YFSETQ. DNA of the CDR3: TGCGCCAGCAGTGAAGCCTTTAGTCGCTCAGGGTATGAAAAACTGTTTTTT. This gives the protein CASSEAFSRSGYEKLFF.

The genes are TRBV7-2 and TRBJ2-1, with D unresolved. The V gene's germline CDR1 is SGHTA and CDR2 FQGNSA. This CDR3 contains 12 residues. Trimming took off 5 bases at V and 6 bases at J, with 8 bases between the two ends. In DNA, the CDR3 is TGTGCCAGCAGCCCCCAGCGCAATGAGCAGTTCTTC. Translation: CASSPQRNEQFF.

This clone came up once. This chain links TRBV18 with TRBJ1-2, with 8 bases fitting TRBD1. CDR3 length: 13 amino acids. The V gene's germline CDR1 is KGHSH and CDR2 LQKENI. V lost 3 bases to trimming and J lost 6 bases; unmatched junction nucleotides: 3. The DNA of the CDR3 is TGTGCCAGCTCACCGGACAGGGTAAATGGCTACACCTTC. Its translation: CASSPDRVNGYTF. Variable domain in full (rest from reference TRBV18 and TRBJ1-2): NAGVMQNPRHLVRRRGQEARLRCSPMKGHSHVYWYRQLPEEGLKFMVYLQKENIIDESGMPKERFSAEFPKEGPSILRIQQVVRGDSAAYFCASSPDRVNGYTFGSGTRLTVV.

This rearrangement joins TRBV12-3 or TRBV12-4 to TRBJ1-1, with D possibly TRBD1 on 5 matching bases. The CDR3 is 13 residues long. V gave up 8 bases and J gave up 3 bases, with 13 bases separating them. CDR3 protein: CASGDRGDTEAFF. The CDR3 coding sequence is TGTGCCAGCGGAGACCGGGGGGACACTGAAGCTTTCTTT.

This sequence joins TRBV28 and TRBJ1-2; TRBD1 is a possible D gene (6 bases). Trimming took 8 bases from V and 5 from J, leaving 15 bases between them. The CDR3 is 13 amino acids. CDR1 is MDHEN and CDR2 is SYDVKM in the germline V gene. The CDR3 DNA follows: TGTGCCAGCCTAGCAGGGGACCGATATGGCTACACCTTC. Translation gives CASLAGDRYGYTF.

The CDR3 region has the DNA TGCGCCAGCAGCCAAGATTCGACTAGCGGACAAGAGACCCAGTACTTC. This encodes CASSQDSTSGQETQYF. The chain recombines TRBV4-3 with TRBJ2-5; 9 nucleotides agree with TRBD2. J was trimmed by 2 bases and V by 0 bases; bases with no gene match: 4. Germline-derived CDR1 and CDR2 are LGHNA and YSLEER. The CDR3 loop spans 16 amino acids.